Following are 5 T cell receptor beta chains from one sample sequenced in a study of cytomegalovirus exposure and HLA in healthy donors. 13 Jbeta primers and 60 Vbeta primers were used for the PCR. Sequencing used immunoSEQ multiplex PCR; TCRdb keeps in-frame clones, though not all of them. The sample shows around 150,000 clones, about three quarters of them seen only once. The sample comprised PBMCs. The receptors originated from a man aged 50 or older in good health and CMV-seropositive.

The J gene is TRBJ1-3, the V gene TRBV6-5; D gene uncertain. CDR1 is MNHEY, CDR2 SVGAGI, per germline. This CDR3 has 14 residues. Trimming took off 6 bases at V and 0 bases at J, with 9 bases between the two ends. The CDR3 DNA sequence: TGTGCCAGCAGCCGACTGACCTCTGGAAACACCATATATTTT. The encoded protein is CASSRLTSGNTIYF.

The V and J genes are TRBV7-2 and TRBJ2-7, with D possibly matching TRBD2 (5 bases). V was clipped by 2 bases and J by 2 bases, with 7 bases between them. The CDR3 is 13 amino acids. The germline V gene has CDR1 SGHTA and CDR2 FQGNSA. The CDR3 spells CASSLRGTYEQYF. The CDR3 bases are TGTGCCAGCAGCTTACGGGGTACCTACGAGCAGTACTTC.

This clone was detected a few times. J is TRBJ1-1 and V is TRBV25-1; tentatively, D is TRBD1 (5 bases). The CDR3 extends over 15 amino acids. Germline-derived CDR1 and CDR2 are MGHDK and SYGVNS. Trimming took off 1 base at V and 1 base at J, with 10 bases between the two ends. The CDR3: CASSESKGSNTEAFF. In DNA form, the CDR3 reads TGTGCCAGCAGTGAATCGAAGGGGTCGAACACTGAAGCTTTCTTT.

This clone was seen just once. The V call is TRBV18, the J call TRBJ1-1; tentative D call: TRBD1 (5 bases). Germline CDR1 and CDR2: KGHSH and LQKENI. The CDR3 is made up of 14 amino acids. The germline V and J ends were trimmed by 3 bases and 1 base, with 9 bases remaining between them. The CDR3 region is CASSPGGGNTEAFF. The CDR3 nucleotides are TGTGCCAGCTCACCGGGGGGAGGGAACACTGAAGCTTTCTTT.

The CDR3 region is CTSSQDLAGGHNEQFF. The CDR3 coding sequence is TGCACCAGCAGCCAAGACCTAGCGGGGGGGCACAATGAGCAGTTCTTC. The genes are TRBV1 and TRBJ2-1; TRBD2 reflects the table's D call only, with no check against the DNA. TRBV1 is deemed a pseudogene. The CDR3 spans 16 residues.